The present T cell receptor beta chain was sequenced within a study of early T cells in non-severe SARS-CoV-2 infection (dated by TCRdb to 2020 to 2022). About the investigation overall: Because TCR sequencing relied on bulk RNA taken from unsorted whole blood, pairing of alpha and beta chains was not possible.

Library creation used 5' RACE. These reads were obtained on a NextSeq 500. Unique molecular identifiers were attached to individual cDNA molecules in the TCR library protocol so that sequencing error and PCR bias could be corrected. TCR alpha and beta chains were both sequenced, and the abundances of alpha and beta sequences in each sample were closely correlated with each other. Per the source publication's procedure: Decombinator V4 was used to perform V gene, J gene and CDR3 annotation of TCR sequences. TCRs were defined as expanded if a significant change between any two time points was detected under a Poisson model with p below 0.0001. TCR abundances were normalised to the total number of TCRs sequenced in each sample and reported as counts per million. TRAV1-2 paired with TRAJ12, TRAJ20 or TRAJ33 defined MAIT TCRs, while TRAV10 paired with TRAJ18 defined iNKT TCRs. VDJdb, accessed 1 November 2021, was searched for CMV, EBV and SARS-CoV-2 annotated TCRs, with TCRs annotated for multiple antigens excluded. TCRdb took the public reads, trimmed them with fastp at Q25, ran MiXCR for clone calling and kept in-frame beta chains. Rows merge per CDR3 protein into single entries with the most common DNA and genes. TCRdb's processing, not the authors' own work, is the source of the V and J calls. This sample has roughly 35,000 distinct CDR3 sequences in its table, and 5.3% of those were observed once. The top ten hold about 27% of the sample.

Many counts were recorded for this clonotype. The target of this receptor is not known. No base qualities exist here, and no much larger clone lies one base off it. CDR1 and CDR2 are read off the germline V gene as SNHLY and FYNNEI. The CDR3 starts with the cysteine, ends with the phenylalanine, and has 11 residues. The kept DNA is CDR3 alone, 33 bases in frame from the first base. V loses 8 bases of germline sequence and J loses 7 bases, and the interval between the two ends is 12 bases. Findings and caveats that apply to the study as a whole: Matching against VDJdb was skewed toward anti-spike CD8 responses, likely underestimated virus-specific expansions, and missed private and CD4 specificities.

Set within a cohort of healthcare workers in London, UK, this nested case-control study involved weekly PCR testing of nasopharyngeal swabs along with blood sampling. Healthcare workers were recruited during the week of the UK lockdown, between 23 and 31 March 2020, and followed weekly for up to 16 weeks. The chain was built from TRBV2 and TRBJ2-7, with the D gene uncertain. The clonotype comes from an adult who was a healthcare worker with PCR-confirmed SARS-CoV-2 infection or an uninfected control (not recorded which). The specimen was whole blood. The CDR3 protein is CASGRGLEQYF. The DNA sequence is as follows: TGTGCCAGCGGCCGTGGGTTGGAGCAGTACTTC.